The 10 T cell receptor beta chains given below trace back to one sample, sequenced in a study of CXCR3-negative and CXCR3-positive naive CD8 T cells. Whole-study results and caveats: TRB CDR3s of CXCR3-positive naive cells were more hydrophobic than those of CXCR3-negative naive cells.

These receptors' antigens are unknown. 5' RACE with UMI labels generated the TRB cDNA libraries. TCRdb re-called the 5' RACE reads and gives one entry per CDR3 protein, without DNA. This sample's table has approximately 120,000 distinct CDR3 sequences. The sequenced material came from naive CXCR3+ CD8+ T cells from blood. The subset: CD45RO-CCR7+CD27+CD95- naive CD8+ T cells expressing CXCR3 (TNR3+). These receptors were taken from a human donor in good health. Some clones in this sample may be carry-over from other donors' samples.

The genes are TRBV7-9 and TRBJ1-1. Germline CDR1 SEHNR, CDR2 FQNEAQ (reference sequence). The CDR3 totals 11 residues. Here the CDR3 reads CASSGETEAFF.

CDR3 sequence: CASGAGAYSTDTQYF. The rearrangement uses TRBV7-9 and TRBJ2-3; with no DNA, the TCRdb D assignment of TRBD1 cannot be verified. Germline V gene lookup returns CDR1 SEHNR and CDR2 FQNEAQ (reference sequence). This CDR3 comprises 15 residues.

The chain links TRBV7-9 to TRBJ1-2. Germline V gene sequence: CDR1 SEHNR, CDR2 FQNEAQ (reference sequence). This CDR3 is built from 13 residues. Here the CDR3 reads CASSFADGYGYTF.

CDR3 sequence: CASIPTPTKRSGNTIYF. This chain connects TRBV12-3 or TRBV12-4 to TRBJ1-3. The CDR3 is made up of 17 amino acids.

The V and J genes are TRBV29-1 and TRBJ2-6; checking the TCRdb D call of TRBD1 is not possible without DNA. CDR1 and CDR2 from the germline V gene are SQVTM and ANQGSEA. CDR3 length: 17 amino acids. The CDR3 spells CSVDWDGIPPGANVLTF.

This CDR3 reads CSVEDPGSYEQYF. The rearrangement joins TRBV29-1 to TRBJ2-7; TCRdb lists TRBD1, though no DNA is available to test this call. Looked up from germline, CDR1 is SQVTM and CDR2 is ANQGSEA. CDR3 length: 13 residues.

V is TRBV7-2 and J is TRBJ2-2; TCRdb picks TRBD2, but there is no DNA to check that call. CDR1 SGHTA and CDR2 FQGNSA come from the germline V gene. This CDR3 is built from 18 residues. CDR3 amino acids: CASSLAWFSGVDTGELFF.

The genes are TRBV25-1 and TRBJ1-1. Germline assignment: CDR1 MGHDK and CDR2 SYGVNS. This CDR3 is built from 13 residues. CDR3 region: CASSVRGYNEAFF. The full variable domain, with the rest looked up from reference TRBV25-1 and TRBJ1-1, is EADIYQTPRYLVIGTGKKITLECSQTMGHDKMYWYQQDPGMELHLIHYSYGVNSTEKGDLSSESTVSRIRTEHFPLTLESARPSHTSQYLCASSVRGYNEAFFGQGTRLTVV.

The genes are TRBV21-1 and TRBJ2-7; there is no DNA to check the TCRdb D call of TRBD1. TRBV21-1 is recorded as a pseudogene. The CDR3 contains 13 residues. This CDR3 reads CASSGDHSYEQYF.

This chain joins TRBV5-8 and TRBJ2-1. Germline V gene data show CDR1 as SGHTS and CDR2 as YDEGEE. The CDR3 runs 14 residues. CDR3 sequence reads: CALGYASSYNEQFF.